The 14 T cell receptor beta chains below were found in one sample sequenced in a study of blood T cell repertoires in COVID-19. Sequencing was performed with immunoSEQ multiplex PCR; in TCRdb, only in-frame clones are kept and a portion is missing. The table records roughly 200,000 clones, 75% to 90% of them present only once. The sequencing sample was made of PBMCs or T cells enriched from blood (not recorded which). The source is a man aged 40-49 years who had recovered from COVID-19.

The table lists this clone with a count of one. The rearrangement joins TRBV27 to TRBJ2-5, with 8 bases identical to TRBD1. J gave up 1 base and V 2 bases, and 3 bases lay outside the gene matches. CDR3 length: 15 residues. Germline values: CDR1 MNHEY, CDR2 SMNVEV (reference sequence). The CDR3 bases are TGTGCCAGCAGTTTAGACAGGGGCCTCCAAGAGACCCAGTACTTC. This translates into CASSLDRGLQETQYF.

This clone has a count of ten or more. The chain carries TRBV19 and TRBJ1-2; D is unresolved. Trimming left V 3 bases short and J 4 bases short, with 12 bases between. The CDR3 loop spans 14 amino acids. Per the germline V gene, CDR1 is LNHDA and CDR2 is SQIVND (reference sequence). The CDR3 DNA reads TGTGCCAGTAGTATGGGCGGGGAGACCTATGGCTACACCTTC. Translating it yields CASSMGGETYGYTF.

This clone was seen more than once but under ten times. The genes are TRBV7-9 and TRBJ1-5, with D tentatively TRBD1 (5 bases). The CDR3 contains 15 residues. V was trimmed by 1 base and J by 8 bases, leaving 15 bases between them. Germline CDR1 and CDR2: SEHNR and FQNEAQ (reference sequence). The CDR3 region is CASSLGQGGIEPQHF. CDR3 sequence (DNA): TGTGCCAGCAGCTTAGGGCAGGGAGGGATAGAGCCCCAGCATTTT.

The chain recombines TRBV5-6 with TRBJ2-5; TRBD1 matches at 9 bases. V lost 0 bases and J lost 5; bases outside the gene matches: 8. There are 16 residues in the CDR3. Germline V gene sequence: CDR1 SGHDT, CDR2 YYEEEE. The CDR3 DNA is TGTGCCAGCAGCTTGGGAGGACAGGGGTCGGGCGAGACCCAGTACTTC. Protein sequence: CASSLGGQGSGETQYF.

The V and J genes are TRBV1 and TRBJ1-1. TRBV1 is designated a pseudogene. This CDR3 comprises 14 residues. The CDR3 nucleotides are TGCACCAGCAGCCCCCACTCGTGGAACACTGAAGCTTTCTTT. Amino acids: CTSSPHSWNTEAFF.

This clone turned up a few times. V is TRBV7-9 and J is TRBJ2-3, with unresolved D. V lost 3 bases and J lost 1, with 8 bases in between. Per the germline V gene, CDR1 is SEHNR and CDR2 is FQNEAQ (reference sequence). The CDR3 runs 14 residues. The CDR3 region has the DNA TGTGCCAGCAGCTTTAGTCTCGGCACAGATACGCAGTATTTT. Protein sequence: CASSFSLGTDTQYF.

The gene calls are TRBV2 and TRBJ2-3; a possible D gene is TRBD2 (5 bases). The germline gives CDR1 SNHLY, CDR2 FYNNEI. The CDR3 has 14 residues. Trimming pared 7 bases from V and 4 bases from J, leaving 15 bases between. The chain's CDR3 is CASMELEVADTQYF. The CDR3 coding sequence is TGTGCCAGCATGGAACTAGAGGTGGCAGATACGCAGTATTTT.

V gene TRBV4-2 combines with J gene TRBJ1-5, with 8 bases aligning to TRBD1. Trimming took 0 bases from V and 7 from J; bases not matched to a gene: 5. The CDR3 contains 15 residues. The V gene's germline CDR1 is LGHNA and CDR2 YNFKEQ. The CDR3 region is CASSQDRTGLQPQHF. The CDR3 DNA is TGTGCCAGCAGCCAAGACCGGACAGGGTTACAGCCCCAGCATTTT.

The chain recombines TRBV28 with TRBJ2-1, with TRBD2 identical over 9 bases. V dropped 8 bases and J dropped 4; count of bases not matched to a gene: 9. This CDR3 contains 15 residues. Germline V gives CDR1 MDHEN, CDR2 SYDVKM. Here the CDR3 reads CASASGDMKYNEQFF. The DNA for the CDR3 is TGTGCCAGCGCTAGCGGGGACATGAAATACAATGAGCAGTTCTTC. Based on the CDR3 plus reference TRBV28 and TRBJ2-1, the full variable domain is DVKVTQSSRYLVKRTGEKVFLECVQDMDHENMFWYRQDPGLGLRLIYFSYDVKMKEKGDIPEGYSVSREKKERFSLILESASTNQTSMYLCASASGDMKYNEQFFGPGTRLTVL.

The chain recombines TRBV7-2 with TRBJ2-7; 7 nucleotides line up with TRBD1. The CDR3 has 14 amino acids. Trimming cost V 7 bases and J 2 bases; bases outside gene matches: 8. Germline V gene sequence: CDR1 SGHTA, CDR2 FQGNSA. CDR3 region: CASTRQGGTYEQYF. CDR3 DNA sequence: TGTGCCAGCACCCGGCAAGGGGGCACCTACGAGCAGTACTTC.

The chain's CDR3 is CASSPPQGRYYGYTF. The CDR3 DNA follows: TGTGCCAGCTCACCCCCCCAGGGGCGATACTATGGCTACACCTTC. The J gene is TRBJ1-2, the V gene TRBV18; tentative D call: TRBD1 (6 bases). Germline assignment: CDR1 KGHSH and CDR2 LQKENI. V was cut by 3 bases and J by 3 bases, with 14 bases left in between. The CDR3 length is 15 residues. Full variable domain (outside the CDR3, taken from reference TRBV18 and TRBJ1-2): NAGVMQNPRHLVRRRGQEARLRCSPMKGHSHVYWYRQLPEEGLKFMVYLQKENIIDESGMPKERFSAEFPKEGPSILRIQQVVRGDSAAYFCASSPPQGRYYGYTFGSGTRLTVV.

This clone was detected only a few times. The chain employs TRBV18 and TRBJ2-5, with a tentative D call TRBD2 (6 bases). This CDR3 is 15 amino acids long. Between the trimmed V and J ends, which lost 3 bases and 5 bases, there was a span of 16 bases. Germline V gene data show CDR1 as KGHSH and CDR2 as LQKENI. The CDR3 nucleotides read TGTGCCAGCTCACCGGTTTCCGCGGGGTGGGAGACCCAGTACTTC. Translating it yields CASSPVSAGWETQYF. The variable domain in full, completed from reference TRBV18 and TRBJ2-5, reads NAGVMQNPRHLVRRRGQEARLRCSPMKGHSHVYWYRQLPEEGLKFMVYLQKENIIDESGMPKERFSAEFPKEGPSILRIQQVVRGDSAAYFCASSPVSAGWETQYFGPGTRLLVL.

The V gene is TRBV12-2, the J gene TRBJ2-5; the D segment call TRBD2 is taken from the table without a DNA check. TRBV12-2 is assigned pseudogene status. This CDR3 region has 16 residues. The CDR3: CASRLKREFSGETQYF. The CDR3 region has the DNA TGTGCAAGTCGCCTCAAGAGGGAGTTCTCGGGGGAGACCCAGTACTTC.

This clone was seen a handful of times. V gene TRBV10-3 combines with J gene TRBJ1-2; unclear D gene. V was trimmed by 3 bases and J by 0 bases, leaving 5 bases between them. Germline-derived CDR1 and CDR2 are ENHRY and SYGVKD. The CDR3 contains 13 residues. CDR3 nucleotides: TGTGCCATCAGTGAAAACACTAACTATGGCTACACCTTC. Encoded protein: CAISENTNYGYTF.